This T cell receptor (beta chain) is drawn from a study of T cells after yellow fever vaccination (dated by TCRdb to about 2019). Broadly, across the study: The SMART-Seq v4 Ultra Low Input RNA kit was used to prepare libraries from fractions with low cell numbers. Bulk TCR alpha and beta repertoires were sequenced longitudinally to track T-cell clones before and after primary and booster YFV17D yellow fever vaccination. Two healthy male donors made up the cohort, one aged 18 to 29 years and the other aged 30 to 40 years. Blood was drawn at multiple timepoints before and after primary and secondary immunization, with bulk PBMC replicates and cell subsets isolated. The full study reports these points: Computational filtering was required because FACS-sorted repertoires could contain abundant contaminating clonotypes from the bulk population. Compared with the primary T-cell response, the secondary T-cell response was weaker but faster, peaking on day 5 rather than day 15. After the booster, most clones that had expanded after primary vaccination were detected again (about 97% of CD4 and around nine tenths of CD8), suggesting broad maintenance of memory. Because only a couple of donors were included in the study, the extent to which the findings can be generalized is limited. A small share of clonotypes occurred in both CD4 and CD8 compartments, likely arising from convergent recombination.

What this sample's treatment or condition label stands for: live attenuated yellow fever vaccine strain. At every blood-draw timepoint, two biological replicates of bulk PBMCs were collected. PBMCs were isolated from peripheral blood using a standard Ficoll-Paque protocol. RNA was extracted with TriZol from bulk PBMCs, CD4 and CD8 fractions, and dextramer-positive and dextramer-negative fractions. Synthesis of TCR cDNA relied on 5'RACE template switching, a step that introduced a universal primer site along with unique molecular identifiers. cDNA synthesis was primed from both the TCR alpha and TCR beta constant segments. Libraries were amplified in two PCR steps, with sample barcodes and sequencing adapters added in the second step. Sequencing of libraries was done on Illumina HiSeq 2500 (2x100 bp) or NovaSeq (2x150 bp). Per the original workflow: Demultiplexing of reads and collapsing into UMI consensus sequences were performed with MIGEC, and V(D)J alignment was carried out with MiXCR. Vaccine-responding clonotypes were defined with edgeR using replicate PBMC samples, requiring FDR below 0.01 and a log2 fold change above 5 up to day 15. Each bulk clonotype received a CD4 or CD8 identity based on whether the sequenced CD4 or CD8 repertoire contained that clonotype at higher abundance. In TCRdb, the public reads were trimmed at Q25 with fastp and aligned with MiXCR, with productive beta chains retained. Here each entry gathers all rows of one CDR3 protein and keeps the most common genes and DNA. The V and J calls were determined by TCRdb, not by the authors. Across this sample there are just under 600,000 distinct CDR3 sequences, with roughly 13% seen only once. The ten largest clonotypes hold 11% to 15% of the sample.

There are 12 amino acids in the CDR3, from cysteine to phenylalanine inclusive. Just the 36-base CDR3 DNA is kept, in frame starting at base 1. From the germline V gene (reference sequence), CDR1 is DFQATT and CDR2 is SNEGSKA. The germline V and J ends show losses of 5 bases and 8 bases respectively, and no gene match explains 4 bases of the junction. This clonotype was seen ten or more times. There is no known antigen for this receptor. No qualities accompany the bases; no much larger clone lies one base away. The sample was PBMCs, taken on the day of the yellow fever booster vaccination. The chain is assembled from TRBV20-1 and TRBJ2-2, with 8 junctional bases fitting TRBD1. The clonotype comes from a man aged 25 to 40 who received the YFV17D yellow fever vaccine. Read as DNA, the sequence is TGCAGTGCTCCGGACAGGGCGGGGGAGCTGTTTTTT. Its protein is CSAPDRAGELFF.